Detailed here is one T cell receptor beta chain. The sample comes from a study of blood T cell repertoires in COVID-19. This CDR3 contains 17 residues. Germline V gene sequence: CDR1 SGHRS, CDR2 YFSETQ. V was cut by 4 bases and J by 7 bases, with 24 bases left in between. Repertoires were generated with immunoSEQ multiplex PCR, while TCRdb's copy carries only in-frame clones and drops some. The data contain roughly 410,000 clones, 70% to 90% of them singletons. This sequence joins TRBV5-1 and TRBJ1-3, with D possibly being TRBD1 (5 bases). The TCR comes from a man between 35 and 55 years old with acute or convalescent COVID-19. The specimen was peripheral blood. CDR3 nucleotides: TGCGCCAGCAGCGGATACCCGGGACTTTTTCGAGGGAACACCATATATTTT. Its translation: CASSGYPGLFRGNTIYF.